This TCR beta chain was profiled in a study of OX40 agonist ivuxolimab in advanced cancers. At the level of the study: Patients in the trial were receiving intravenous ivuxolimab every 2 weeks, at doses of 0.01 to 10 mg/kg. Males comprised 75% to 90% of the group, whose mean age was about 60 years (range 23 to 79).

Using immunoSEQ multiplex PCR, the repertoire was profiled, and TCRdb retains in-frame clones only, with some absent. There are about 23,000 clones in the sample; about 77% occur only once, and 15% to 20% lies in the top ten. In germline, CDR1 is SGHTA, CDR2 FQGNSA. The trim removed 2 bases at V and 3 bases at J, leaving 5 bases unmatched. The CDR3 is 15 residues long. Study-wide points: At 0.1 to 3.0 mg/kg and by week 6, CD4+ and CD8+ T cells in the blood had expanded clonally.

Concerning this clone: As yet, its antigen is unknown.

The starting material was CD4+ or CD8+ T cells sorted from blood, obtained in a trial of the OX40 agonist ivuxolimab. The rearrangement links TRBV7-2 to TRBJ2-7, with 9 bases that match TRBD1. The receptor's source is an adult with an advanced solid tumor such as melanoma, head and neck, liver or kidney cancer. The CDR3 region has the DNA TGTGCCAGCAGCTTATTACAGGGGGCCGTCTACGAGCAGTACTTC. Its translation is CASSLLQGAVYEQYF.